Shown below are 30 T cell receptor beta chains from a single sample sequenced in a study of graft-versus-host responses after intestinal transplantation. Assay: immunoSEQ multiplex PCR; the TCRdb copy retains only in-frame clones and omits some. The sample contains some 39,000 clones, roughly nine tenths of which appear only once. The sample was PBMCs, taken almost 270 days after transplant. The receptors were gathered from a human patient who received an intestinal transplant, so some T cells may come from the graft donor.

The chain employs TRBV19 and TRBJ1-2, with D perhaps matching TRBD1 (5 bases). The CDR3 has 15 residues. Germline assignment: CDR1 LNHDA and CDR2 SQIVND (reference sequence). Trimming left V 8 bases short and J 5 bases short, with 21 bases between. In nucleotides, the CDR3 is TGTGCCAGTGGTAGGGGCAGAAACGGCGCGTATGGCTACACCTTC. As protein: CASGRGRNGAYGYTF.

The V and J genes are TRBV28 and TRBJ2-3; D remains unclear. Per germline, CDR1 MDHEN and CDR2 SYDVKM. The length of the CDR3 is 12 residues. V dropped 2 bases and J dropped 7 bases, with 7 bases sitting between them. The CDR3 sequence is CASSLKVYTQYF. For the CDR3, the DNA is TGTGCCAGCAGTTTAAAGGTTTATACGCAGTATTTT. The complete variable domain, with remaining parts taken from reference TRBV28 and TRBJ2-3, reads DVKVTQSSRYLVKRTGEKVFLECVQDMDHENMFWYRQDPGLGLRLIYFSYDVKMKEKGDIPEGYSVSREKKERFSLILESASTNQTSMYLCASSLKVYTQYFGPGTRLTVL.

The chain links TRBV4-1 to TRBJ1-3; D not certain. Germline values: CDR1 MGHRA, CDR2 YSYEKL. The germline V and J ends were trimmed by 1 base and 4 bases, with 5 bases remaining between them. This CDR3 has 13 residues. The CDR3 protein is CASSQVGGNTIYF. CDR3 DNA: TGCGCCAGCAGCCAAGTTGGCGGAAACACCATATATTTT.

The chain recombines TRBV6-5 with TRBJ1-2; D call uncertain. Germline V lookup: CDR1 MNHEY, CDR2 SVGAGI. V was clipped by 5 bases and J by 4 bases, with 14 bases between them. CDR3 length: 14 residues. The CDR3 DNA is TGTGCCAGCAGTAAACCCAGTGGGTCCTATGGCTACACCTTC. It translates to CASSKPSGSYGYTF.

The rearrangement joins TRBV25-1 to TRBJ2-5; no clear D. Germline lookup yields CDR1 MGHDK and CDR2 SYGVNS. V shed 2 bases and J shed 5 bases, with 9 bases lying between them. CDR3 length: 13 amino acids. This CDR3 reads CASSETGFETQYF. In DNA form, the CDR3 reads TGTGCCAGCAGTGAAACGGGTTTTGAGACCCAGTACTTC.

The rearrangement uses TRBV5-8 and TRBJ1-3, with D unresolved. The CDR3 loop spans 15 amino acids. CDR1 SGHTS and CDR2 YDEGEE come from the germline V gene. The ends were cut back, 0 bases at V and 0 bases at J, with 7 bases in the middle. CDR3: CASSLGMLSGNTIYF. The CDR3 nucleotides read TGTGCCAGCAGCTTGGGGATGCTCTCTGGAAACACCATATATTTT.

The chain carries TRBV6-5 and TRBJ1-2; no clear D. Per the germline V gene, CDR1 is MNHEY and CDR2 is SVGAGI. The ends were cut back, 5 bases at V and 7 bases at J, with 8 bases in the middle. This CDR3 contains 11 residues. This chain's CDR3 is CASSELGGYTF. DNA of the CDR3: TGTGCCAGCAGTGAGTTGGGTGGCTACACCTTC.

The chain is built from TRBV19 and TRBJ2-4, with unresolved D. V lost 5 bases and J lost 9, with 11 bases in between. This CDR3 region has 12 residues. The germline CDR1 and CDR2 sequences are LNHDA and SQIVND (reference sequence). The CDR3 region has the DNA TGTGCCAGTAGTGGGATGGCGAGCATTCAGTACTTC. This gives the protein CASSGMASIQYF.

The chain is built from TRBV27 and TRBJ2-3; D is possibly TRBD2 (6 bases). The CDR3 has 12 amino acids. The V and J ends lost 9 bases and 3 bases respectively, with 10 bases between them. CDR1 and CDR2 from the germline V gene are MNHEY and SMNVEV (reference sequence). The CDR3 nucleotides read TGTGCCAGTAGCGGATTGACAGATACGCAGTATTTT. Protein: CASSGLTDTQYF.

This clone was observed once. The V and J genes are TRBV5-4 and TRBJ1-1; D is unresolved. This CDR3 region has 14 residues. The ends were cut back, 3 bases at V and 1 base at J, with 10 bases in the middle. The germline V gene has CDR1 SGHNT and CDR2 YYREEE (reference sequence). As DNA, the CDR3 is TGTGCCAGCAGCTGGAACGTGGGGAACACTGAAGCTTTCTTT. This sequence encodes CASSWNVGNTEAFF.

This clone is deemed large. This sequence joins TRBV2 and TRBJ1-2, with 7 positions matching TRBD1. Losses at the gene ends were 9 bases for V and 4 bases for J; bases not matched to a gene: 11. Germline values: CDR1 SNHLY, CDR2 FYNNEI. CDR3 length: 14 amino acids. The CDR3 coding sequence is TGTGCCAGGAGGGAGATGGGACAGCTCTATGGCTACACCTTC. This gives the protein CARREMGQLYGYTF.

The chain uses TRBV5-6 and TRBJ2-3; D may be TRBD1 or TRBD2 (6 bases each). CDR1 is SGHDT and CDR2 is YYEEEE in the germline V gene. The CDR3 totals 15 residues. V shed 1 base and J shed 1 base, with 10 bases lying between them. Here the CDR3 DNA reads TGTGCCAGCAGCTTGAGGGGGGCCCGCACAGATACGCAGTATTTT. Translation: CASSLRGARTDTQYF. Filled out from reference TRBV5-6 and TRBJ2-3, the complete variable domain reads DAGVTQSPTHLIKTRGQQVTLRCSPKSGHDTVSWYQQALGQGPQFIFQYYEEEERQRGNFPDRFSGHQFPNYSSELNVNALLLGDSALYLCASSLRGARTDTQYFGPGTRLTVL.

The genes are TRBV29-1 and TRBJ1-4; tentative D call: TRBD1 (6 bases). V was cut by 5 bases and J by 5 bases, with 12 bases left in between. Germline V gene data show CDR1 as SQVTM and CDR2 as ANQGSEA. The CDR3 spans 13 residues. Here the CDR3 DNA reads TGCAGCGTTTTGGGGGCAGGGAATGAAAAACTGTTTTTT. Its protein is CSVLGAGNEKLFF.

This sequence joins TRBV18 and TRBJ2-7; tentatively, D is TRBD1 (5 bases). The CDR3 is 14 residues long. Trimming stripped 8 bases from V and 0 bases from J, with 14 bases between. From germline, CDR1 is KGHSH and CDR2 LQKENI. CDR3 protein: CASRPRGSSYEQYF. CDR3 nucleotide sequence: TGTGCCAGCCGACCTAGGGGAAGCTCCTACGAGCAGTACTTC.

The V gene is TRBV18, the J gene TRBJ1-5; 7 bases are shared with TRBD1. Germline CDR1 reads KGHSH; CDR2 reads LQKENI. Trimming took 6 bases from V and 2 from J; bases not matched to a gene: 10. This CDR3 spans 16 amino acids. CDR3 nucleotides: TGTGCCAGCTCCCCCTGGGGGACAGATGGCAATCAGCCCCAGCATTTT. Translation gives CASSPWGTDGNQPQHF.

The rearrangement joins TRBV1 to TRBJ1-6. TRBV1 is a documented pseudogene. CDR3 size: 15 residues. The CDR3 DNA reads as TGCACCAGCAGCCAAGAGCGGCGGTATAATTCACCCCTCCACTTT. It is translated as CTSSQERRYNSPLHF.

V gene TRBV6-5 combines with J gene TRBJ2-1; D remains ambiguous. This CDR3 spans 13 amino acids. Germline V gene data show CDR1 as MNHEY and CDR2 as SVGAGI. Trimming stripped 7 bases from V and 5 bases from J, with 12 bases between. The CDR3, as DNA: TGTGCCAGCATCCCGGGCAGGAACAATGAGCAGTTCTTC. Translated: CASIPGRNNEQFF.

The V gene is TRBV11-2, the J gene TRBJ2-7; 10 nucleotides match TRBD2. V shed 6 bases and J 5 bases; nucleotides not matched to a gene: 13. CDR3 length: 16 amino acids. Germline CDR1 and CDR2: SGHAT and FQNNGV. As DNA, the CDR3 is TGTGCCAGCAGTCCAACCTTTAGCGGGGGGTTCGACGAGCAGTACTTC. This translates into CASSPTFSGGFDEQYF. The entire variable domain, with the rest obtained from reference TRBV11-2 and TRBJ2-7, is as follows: EAGVAQSPRYKIIEKRQSVAFWCNPISGHATLYWYQQILGQGPKLLIQFQNNGVVDDSQLPKDRFSAERLKGVDSTLKIQPAKLEDSAVYLCASSPTFSGGFDEQYFGPGTRLTVT.

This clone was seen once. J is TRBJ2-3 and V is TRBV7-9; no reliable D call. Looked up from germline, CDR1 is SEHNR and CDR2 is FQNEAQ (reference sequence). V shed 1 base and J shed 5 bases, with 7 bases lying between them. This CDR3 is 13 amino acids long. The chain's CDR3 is CASSLVAGDTQYF. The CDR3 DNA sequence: TGTGCCAGCAGCTTAGTAGCAGGAGATACGCAGTATTTT.

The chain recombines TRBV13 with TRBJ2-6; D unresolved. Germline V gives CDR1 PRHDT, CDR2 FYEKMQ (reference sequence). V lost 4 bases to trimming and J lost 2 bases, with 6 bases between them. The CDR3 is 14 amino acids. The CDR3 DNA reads TGTGCCAGCAGCTATGGGCCTGGGGCCAACGTCCTGACTTTC. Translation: CASSYGPGANVLTF.

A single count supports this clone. The CDR3 nucleotides read TGTGCCGTAGGGGCAGACTTCTCTGGAAACACCATATATTTT. This encodes CAVGADFSGNTIYF. V and J are TRBV19 and TRBJ1-3; D might be TRBD1 (5 bases). CDR1 and CDR2 from the germline V gene are LNHDA and SQIVND (reference sequence). CDR3 length: 14 residues. V shed 11 bases and J shed 0 bases, with 14 bases lying between them.

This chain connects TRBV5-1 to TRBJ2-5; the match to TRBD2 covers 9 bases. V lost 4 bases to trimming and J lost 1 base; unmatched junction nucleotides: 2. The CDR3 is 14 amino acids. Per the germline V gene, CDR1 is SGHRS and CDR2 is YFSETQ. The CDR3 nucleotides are TGCGCCAGCAGCGGGGGACTAGCCCAAGAGACCCAGTACTTC. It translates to CASSGGLAQETQYF.

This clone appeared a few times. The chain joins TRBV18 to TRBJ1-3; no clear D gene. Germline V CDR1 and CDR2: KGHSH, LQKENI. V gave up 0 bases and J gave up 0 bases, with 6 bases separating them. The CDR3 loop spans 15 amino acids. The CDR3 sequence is CASSPPSRSGNTIYF. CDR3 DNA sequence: TGTGCCAGCTCACCACCCTCCCGCTCTGGAAACACCATATATTTT. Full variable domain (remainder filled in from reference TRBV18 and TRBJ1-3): NAGVMQNPRHLVRRRGQEARLRCSPMKGHSHVYWYRQLPEEGLKFMVYLQKENIIDESGMPKERFSAEFPKEGPSILRIQQVVRGDSAAYFCASSPPSRSGNTIYFGEGSWLTVV.

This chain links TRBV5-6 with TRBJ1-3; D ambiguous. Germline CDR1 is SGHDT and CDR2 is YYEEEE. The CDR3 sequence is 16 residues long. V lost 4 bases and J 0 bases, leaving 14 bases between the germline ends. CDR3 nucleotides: TGTGCCAGCAGCCCCCTAAGGAAGGGCTCTGGAAACACCATATATTTT. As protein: CASSPLRKGSGNTIYF.

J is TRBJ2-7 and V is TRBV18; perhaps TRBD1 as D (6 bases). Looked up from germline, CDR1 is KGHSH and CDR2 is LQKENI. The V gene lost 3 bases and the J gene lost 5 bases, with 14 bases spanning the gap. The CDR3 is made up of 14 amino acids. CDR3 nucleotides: TGTGCCAGCTCACCGAGTTTACAGGGCGACGAGCAGTACTTC. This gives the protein CASSPSLQGDEQYF.

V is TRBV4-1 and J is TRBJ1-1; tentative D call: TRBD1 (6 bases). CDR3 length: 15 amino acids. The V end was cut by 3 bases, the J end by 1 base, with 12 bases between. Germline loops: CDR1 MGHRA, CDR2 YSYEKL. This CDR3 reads CASSQTPGQNTEAFF. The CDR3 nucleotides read TGCGCCAGCAGCCAGACACCGGGACAGAACACTGAAGCTTTCTTT.

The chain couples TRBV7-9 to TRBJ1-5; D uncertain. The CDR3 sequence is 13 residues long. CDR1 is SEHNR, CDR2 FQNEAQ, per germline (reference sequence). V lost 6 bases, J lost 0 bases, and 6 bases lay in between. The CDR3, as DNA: TGTGCCAGCAGGGCCCATAGCAATCAGCCCCAGCATTTT. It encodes CASRAHSNQPQHF.

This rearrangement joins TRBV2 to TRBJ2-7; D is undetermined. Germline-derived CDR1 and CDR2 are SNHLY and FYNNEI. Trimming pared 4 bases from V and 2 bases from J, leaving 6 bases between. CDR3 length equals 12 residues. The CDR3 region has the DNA TGTGCCAGCAGTGCGGCAGCCTACGAGCAGTACTTC. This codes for CASSAAAYEQYF.

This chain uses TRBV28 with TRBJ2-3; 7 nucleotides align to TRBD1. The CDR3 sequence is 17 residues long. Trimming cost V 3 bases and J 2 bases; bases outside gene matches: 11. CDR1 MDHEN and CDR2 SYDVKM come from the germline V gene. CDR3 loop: CASSFSIGTDLTDTQYF. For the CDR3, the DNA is TGTGCCAGCAGTTTTTCCATCGGGACAGATCTCACAGATACGCAGTATTTT.

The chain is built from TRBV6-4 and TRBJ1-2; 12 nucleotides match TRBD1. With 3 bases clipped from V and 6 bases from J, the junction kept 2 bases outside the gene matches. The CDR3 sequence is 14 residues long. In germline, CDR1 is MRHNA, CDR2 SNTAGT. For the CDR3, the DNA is TGTGCCAGCAGTGAGGGGACAGGGGGCGATGGCTACACCTTC. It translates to CASSEGTGGDGYTF.